Sequencing of this T cell receptor beta chain was carried out in a study of cytomegalovirus exposure and HLA in healthy donors. Every donor was a healthy person donating bone marrow. At collection, donors were nominally healthy, but unrecorded immune exposures were probable. Comment on this clone: The antigen is unknown.

Study-level findings and limits: The study flagged around 150 TCR beta chains as cytomegalovirus-associated. CMV antigen specificity was confirmed in vitro for three CMV-associated chains.

The trim removed 0 bases at V and 5 bases at J, leaving 1 base unmatched. CDR3 size: 14 residues. The V gene's germline CDR1 is SGHNT and CDR2 YYREEE (reference sequence). It was with 60 Vbeta and 13 Jbeta primers that the PCR ran. Assay used: immunoSEQ multiplex PCR; TCRdb lists only in-frame clones, some missing. The sample lists about 150,000 clones, 70% to 85% occurring once. This sequence originates from a man aged 25-45 years in good health and CMV-seronegative. The genes are TRBV5-4 and TRBJ2-7; 11 bases match TRBD1. Sequences were obtained from PBMCs. CDR3 nucleotide sequence: TGTGCCAGCAGCTTGGGGGACAGGGGGAACGAGCAGTACTTC. Translation: CASSLGDRGNEQYF.